This entry describes one TCR beta chain. Its target is unknown. The germline V gene has CDR1 MNHNS and CDR2 SASEGT. Deletions cut 8 bases from V and 0 bases from J, with 13 bases between. The length of the CDR3 is 14 residues. Using immunoSEQ multiplex PCR, the repertoire was profiled, and TCRdb retains in-frame clones only, with some absent. The sample has about 52,000 clones, 65% to 90% seen once; the top ten hold 14%. This record belongs to a study of identifying expanded T cells in peripheral blood. Study outcomes and limitations: Variance in clone template counts between roughly two-week samples significantly increased with total template count across all healthy donors.

Sequencing used blood. This sequence was found in a person aged 18 to 75 in good health. This chain links TRBV6-1 with TRBJ1-1; TRBD1 might be the D (5 bases). In DNA, the CDR3 is TGTGCCAGCGGAGGCAGGGTACTGAACACTGAAGCTTTCTTT. It yields the protein CASGGRVLNTEAFF.